The next 30 T cell receptor beta chains were all read from a single sample in a study of regulatory and conventional T cells in RAG deficiency. Here immunoSEQ multiplex PCR was the method, and the copy in TCRdb shows in-frame clones only, minus some. The sample records 34,000 or so clones, approximately 90% being singletons. These records were also assigned to another study, of regulatory T cells. That source notes: Primers: 52 TRBV forward and 13 TRBJ reverse.

The sample consisted of CD8+ T cells sorted from blood. Receptor source: a human donor in good health.

The rearrangement joins TRBV19 to TRBJ1-1; perhaps TRBD1 as D (6 bases). In germline, CDR1 is LNHDA, CDR2 SQIVND (reference sequence). CDR3 length: 16 residues. Trimming cost V 9 bases and J 0 bases, with 20 bases left between them. CDR3: CASQRTADIMNTEAFF. The CDR3 bases are TGTGCCAGCCAGAGGACAGCCGATATTATGAACACTGAAGCTTTCTTT. Looking up the rest from reference TRBV19 and TRBJ1-1 gives the full variable domain: DGGITQSPKYLFRKEGQNVTLSCEQNLNHDAMYWYRQDPGQGLRLIYYSQIVNDFQKGDIAEGYSVSREKKESFPLTVTSAQKNPTAFYLCASQRTADIMNTEAFFGQGTRLTVV.

The sample holds one count of this clone. The chain combines TRBV7-8 with TRBJ2-1; D may be TRBD1 (6 bases). V was trimmed by 2 bases and J by 4 bases, leaving 15 bases between them. The CDR3 runs 16 residues. Germline CDR1 SGHVS, CDR2 FQNEAQ. CDR3 coding DNA: TGTGCCAGCAGCTTACTACAGGGAGATGGGTACAATGAGCAGTTCTTC. As protein: CASSLLQGDGYNEQFF.

This chain connects TRBV6-1 to TRBJ2-4; TRBD1 matches 8 bases. Germline V gene lookup returns CDR1 MNHNS and CDR2 SASEGT. V trimming: 3 bases; J trimming: 6 bases; junction bases outside the gene matches: 4. The CDR3 has 14 residues. The CDR3 DNA reads TGTGCCAGCAGTGACAGGGGGCGGGGAAACATTCAGTACTTC. It encodes CASSDRGRGNIQYF.

This clone was seen only once. CDR3 amino acids: CAWRPRGATDTQYF. CDR3 coding DNA: TGTGCCTGGAGGCCCCGGGGAGCCACAGATACGCAGTATTTT. J is TRBJ2-3 and V is TRBV30; a possible D gene is TRBD2 (5 bases). From germline, CDR1 is GTSNPN and CDR2 SVGIG (reference sequence). Trimming stripped 3 bases from V and 2 bases from J, with 12 bases between. This CDR3 is built from 14 residues.

The J gene is TRBJ1-5, the V gene TRBV6-5, with 9 nucleotides matching TRBD1. This CDR3 has 15 residues. Trimming removed 5 bases from V and 5 bases from J; junction bases left unmatched: 7. Germline V gives CDR1 MNHEY, CDR2 SVGAGI. CDR3 sequence: CASSADRGGDQPQHF. The CDR3 DNA is TGTGCCAGCAGTGCGGACAGGGGAGGGGATCAGCCCCAGCATTTT.

The chain is built from TRBV28 and TRBJ2-1; the D gene is possibly TRBD1 (6 bases). From germline, CDR1 is MDHEN and CDR2 SYDVKM. Trimming took off 6 bases at V and 8 bases at J, with 14 bases between the two ends. This CDR3 is 13 amino acids long. This chain's CDR3 is CASRTGYLDEQFF. For the CDR3, the DNA is TGTGCCAGCAGGACAGGATACCTCGATGAGCAGTTCTTC.

The chain carries TRBV11-3 and TRBJ2-2; 10 bases are a match to TRBD1. Trimming removed 5 bases from V and 5 bases from J; junction bases left unmatched: 11. This CDR3 is 17 amino acids long. CDR1 and CDR2 from the germline V gene are SGHNT and YENEEA. The CDR3 sequence is CASSLAPGTGETGELFF. The CDR3 region has the DNA TGTGCCAGCAGCCTAGCCCCCGGGACAGGGGAAACCGGGGAGCTGTTTTTT.

The table lists this clone with a count of one. The gene calls are TRBV7-9 and TRBJ2-3; D uncertain. Germline V gene lookup returns CDR1 SEHNR and CDR2 FQNEAQ (reference sequence). The CDR3 has 14 residues. The V end lost 2 bases, the J end lost 2 bases, and 8 bases lay between the germline ends. The CDR3 nucleotides are TGTGCCAGCAGCTTATTAGGGATCACAGATACGCAGTATTTT. Translated: CASSLLGITDTQYF.

CDR3 amino acids: CASSRGGAHGNEQFF. As DNA, the CDR3 is TGTGCCAGCAGCCGTGGAGGGGCCCACGGTAATGAGCAGTTCTTC. This rearrangement joins TRBV6-5 to TRBJ2-1, with D perhaps matching TRBD2 (6 bases). Trimming took 6 bases from V and 7 from J, leaving 19 bases between them. The CDR3 has 15 residues. Germline V gene sequence: CDR1 MNHEY, CDR2 SVGAGI.

The sample holds one count of this clone. The rearrangement links TRBV7-2 to TRBJ1-2; D not certain. This CDR3 spans 15 amino acids. CDR1 and CDR2 (germline): SGHTA, FQGNSA. V lost 5 bases to trimming and J lost 1 base, with 14 bases between them. CDR3 sequence (DNA): TGTGCCAGCAGCCTACTTAGATCCTTTAACTATGGCTACACCTTC. Residues: CASSLLRSFNYGYTF.

This clone was found once. J is TRBJ1-2 and V is TRBV28; TRBD1 aligns across 9 bases. CDR1 is MDHEN and CDR2 is SYDVKM in the germline V gene. This CDR3 has 12 amino acids. V lost 3 bases to trimming and J lost 14 bases; unmatched junction nucleotides: 7. The CDR3 nucleotides are TGTGCCAGCAGTTTGTTGACAGGGGGGTGGACCTTC. Encoded protein: CASSLLTGGWTF.

The chain has TRBV5-6 and TRBJ2-7, with D perhaps assigned TRBD1 or TRBD2 (5 bases each). The CDR3 is 14 residues long. Between the trimmed V and J ends, which lost 4 bases and 5 bases, there was a span of 16 bases. In germline, CDR1 is SGHDT, CDR2 YYEEEE. Here the CDR3 reads CASSKPTAGDEQYF. CDR3 bases: TGTGCCAGCAGCAAACCGACAGCCGGGGACGAGCAGTACTTC.

This clone appeared a single time. This rearrangement joins TRBV7-4 to TRBJ1-1; the D gene is possibly TRBD1 (6 bases). The CDR3 sequence is 13 residues long. In germline, CDR1 is SGHVT, CDR2 SQSDAQ. V lost 7 bases and J lost 4, with 13 bases in between. The CDR3 DNA follows: TGTGCCAGCACCCTTAGGGGGTTCACTGAAGCTTTCTTT. Translated, it gives CASTLRGFTEAFF.

The V gene is TRBV9, the J gene TRBJ2-7, with 9 bases aligning to TRBD2. Per the germline V gene, CDR1 is SGDLS and CDR2 is YYNGEE. The CDR3 has 14 amino acids. J gave up 7 bases and V 1 base, and 6 bases lay outside the gene matches. The DNA for the CDR3 is TGTGCCAGCAGCGTACTCGCGGGAGGGAGGGAGCAGTACTTC. Encoded protein: CASSVLAGGREQYF.

The chain joins TRBV19 to TRBJ2-2, with D hard to call. V was cut by 8 bases and J by 4 bases, with 11 bases left in between. This CDR3 has 13 residues. CDR1 is LNHDA and CDR2 is SQIVND in the germline V gene (reference sequence). CDR3 residues: CASCAGFTGELFF. The CDR3 nucleotides read TGTGCCAGTTGTGCAGGCTTCACCGGGGAGCTGTTTTTT.

CDR3 sequence (DNA): TGTGCCAGCAGTTACAGACAGGGGGGCACTGAAGCTTTCTTT. Residues: CASSYRQGGTEAFF. This chain connects TRBV28 to TRBJ1-1; TRBD1 aligns across 9 bases. The V and J ends lost 4 bases and 4 bases, in that order; junction bases with no gene match: 4. CDR1 is MDHEN and CDR2 is SYDVKM in the germline V gene. The CDR3 loop spans 14 amino acids.

The V and J genes are TRBV7-9 and TRBJ2-2; D might be TRBD1 or TRBD2, each matching 5 bases. V dropped 6 bases and J dropped 3 bases, with 17 bases sitting between them. Germline CDR1 SEHNR, CDR2 FQNEAQ (reference sequence). CDR3 length: 16 amino acids. The CDR3 protein is CASSFPGTLDTGELFF. The DNA for the CDR3 is TGTGCCAGCAGTTTCCCAGGGACCCTGGACACCGGGGAGCTGTTTTTT. Full variable domain (missing parts from reference TRBV7-9 and TRBJ2-2): DTGVSQNPRHKITKRGQNVTFRCDPISEHNRLYWYRQTLGQGPEFLTYFQNEAQLEKSRLLSDRFSAERPKGSFSTLEIQRTEQGDSAMYLCASSFPGTLDTGELFFGEGSRLTVL.

The CDR3 loop reads CASSQSRHGSRSTGELFF. DNA for the CDR3: TGCGCCAGCAGTCAATCCCGGCATGGCAGTAGATCAACCGGGGAGCTGTTTTTT. The chain combines TRBV23-1 with TRBJ2-2; D call uncertain. TRBV23-1 is recorded as an ORF, its role being uncertain. This CDR3 is 18 amino acids long. V lost 0 bases, J lost 5 bases, and 19 bases lay in between.

The CDR3 coding sequence is TGTGCCAGCAGTTATTACGCAGGGGGGAGCACTGAAGCTTTCTTT. Its translation is CASSYYAGGSTEAFF. The chain has TRBV6-5 and TRBJ1-1; 7 bases align to TRBD1. CDR1 is MNHEY, CDR2 SVGAGI, per germline. The CDR3 is made up of 15 amino acids. The V segment lost 3 bases and the J segment 4 bases; nucleotides outside the gene matches: 8.

The chain links TRBV6-5 to TRBJ2-7; the match to TRBD2 covers 9 bases. V was clipped by 5 bases and J by 3 bases; unmatched bases: 5. Germline assignment: CDR1 MNHEY and CDR2 SVGAGI. The CDR3 has 14 amino acids. The CDR3 protein is CASSAGLAYYEQYF. The CDR3 coding sequence is TGTGCCAGCAGTGCGGGACTAGCCTACTACGAGCAGTACTTC.

V usage is TRBV7-9 and J usage is TRBJ1-2; 7 nucleotides match TRBD1. V was pared by 1 base and J by 6 bases, with 5 bases of the junction left unmatched. Looked up from germline, CDR1 is SEHNR and CDR2 is FQNEAQ (reference sequence). This CDR3 is 14 amino acids long. This CDR3 is CASSLGADRDGYTF. In nucleotides, the CDR3 is TGTGCCAGCAGCTTAGGGGCCGACAGGGATGGCTACACCTTC.

The V and J genes are TRBV7-6 and TRBJ2-1; 9 bases are shared with TRBD1. This CDR3 spans 16 amino acids. Trimming at V came to 7 bases and at J to 0 bases, leaving 7 bases not matched to a gene. Germline V CDR1 and CDR2: SGHVS, FNYEAQ. The CDR3 nucleotides are TGTGCCAGCACCTTGGGGACAGGGACCTCCTACAATGAGCAGTTCTTC. The encoded protein is CASTLGTGTSYNEQFF.

The rearrangement uses TRBV5-8 and TRBJ2-5; D possibly corresponds to TRBD2 (5 bases). Matching the DNA end better, TRBJ2-7 makes the J call doubtful. The CDR3 extends over 15 amino acids. CDR1 and CDR2 (germline): SGHTS, YDEGEE. In DNA, the CDR3 is TGTGCCAGCAGCGCCCCTAGCAAAGGCGTGTACGAGCAGTACTTC. Translated, it gives CASSAPSKGVYEQYF.

The CDR3: CASSYQGSTGYTF. In DNA, the CDR3 is TGTGCCAGCAGTTATCAGGGGAGTACTGGCTACACCTTC. The V call is TRBV6-1, the J call TRBJ1-2; possible D gene TRBD1, 6 bases. This CDR3 is built from 13 residues. The V gene lost 5 bases and the J gene lost 7 bases, with 14 bases spanning the gap. Per germline, CDR1 MNHNS and CDR2 SASEGT.

The chain couples TRBV7-8 to TRBJ1-1; a possible D gene is TRBD1 (6 bases). The CDR3 is made up of 14 amino acids. V lost 1 base to trimming and J lost 8 bases, with 14 bases between them. Germline V gene sequence: CDR1 SGHVS, CDR2 FQNEAQ. CDR3 loop: CASSLGGVDREAFF. CDR3 sequence (DNA): TGTGCCAGCAGCTTAGGGGGGGTTGACAGGGAAGCTTTCTTT.

The table lists this clone with a few counts. This sequence joins TRBV6-1 and TRBJ1-2; D not resolved. Germline V gene data show CDR1 as MNHNS and CDR2 as SASEGT. Trimming shortened V by 1 base and J by 5 bases, and 14 bases separated the two germline ends. The CDR3 is 15 amino acids. CDR3 amino acids: CASSEDWTLGYGYTF. The DNA of the CDR3 is TGTGCCAGCAGTGAAGATTGGACGTTGGGGTATGGCTACACCTTC.

The genes are TRBV6-5 and TRBJ1-3, with TRBD1 as a possible D gene (5 bases). Per germline, CDR1 MNHEY and CDR2 SVGAGI. The CDR3 has 15 residues. V was cut by 5 bases and J by 0 bases, with 11 bases left in between. In DNA form, the CDR3 reads TGTGCCAGCAGTGTGTCAGGGAGCTCTGGAAACACCATATATTTT. Amino acid sequence: CASSVSGSSGNTIYF.

CDR3 bases: TGTGCCAGCAACCAGGGGGGACGGGACGACAATGAGCAGTTCTTC. This encodes CASNQGGRDDNEQFF. The rearrangement links TRBV18 to TRBJ2-1; TRBD1 might be the D (7 bases). The CDR3 covers 15 residues. Germline V gene sequence: CDR1 KGHSH, CDR2 LQKENI. The ends were cut back, 8 bases at V and 5 bases at J, with 19 bases in the middle.

V usage is TRBV29-1 and J usage is TRBJ2-7, with unresolved D. V lost 5 bases to trimming and J lost 1 base, with 6 bases between them. The germline gives CDR1 SQVTM, CDR2 ANQGSEA. The CDR3 extends over 11 amino acids. The CDR3 region has the DNA TGCAGCGTTCTATTATCCTACGAGCAGTACTTC. This encodes CSVLLSYEQYF.

This chain links TRBV5-6 with TRBJ2-5; TRBD1 or TRBD2 may be the D gene (6 bases each). Gene TRBJ2-7 matches the end of the DNA better, so the J call may be wrong. The CDR3 spans 17 residues. Looked up from germline, CDR1 is SGHDT and CDR2 is YYEEEE. The CDR3 here is CASSLVRGPRTTYEQYF. Here the CDR3 DNA reads TGTGCCAGCAGCTTGGTTCGGGGGCCAAGAACTACCTACGAGCAGTACTTC.